The rows below give T cell receptor beta chains drawn from one sample of a study of cytomegalovirus exposure and HLA in healthy donors. Using immunoSEQ multiplex PCR, the repertoire was profiled, and TCRdb retains in-frame clones only, with some absent. The table records roughly 120,000 clones, under 90% of them present only once. Material for sequencing was PBMCs. Every receptor here comes from a woman in her twenties or thirties in good health and CMV-seronegative. CDR3s leave out the opening cysteine and the closing phenylalanine or tryptophan. The size of a clone is reported for some rows only, either as once, few or many, or as a class for expanded clones.

v_call,j_call,clone_size,cdr3_aa
TRBV7-9,TRBJ2-7,once,ASSLLSGGSYEQY
TRBV11-3,TRBJ1-3,.,ASSPGTGRTQHSGNTIY
TRBV12-5,TRBJ2-7,.,ASGDTGYEQY
TRBV2,TRBJ1-2,.,ASIPATNLNYGYT
TRBV5-1,TRBJ2-7,.,ASNSDPPSGRNEQY
TRBV5-1,TRBJ2-5,.,ASSSGLAGGLQETQY
TRBV7-3,TRBJ2-7,.,ASSPPWGQENYEQY
TRBV27,TRBJ1-1,.,ASSFLQGGEAF
TRBV15,TRBJ2-3,.,ATSPRTSTDTQY
TRBV29-1,TRBJ1-1,.,SVEDGGVTTEAF
TRBV5-1,TRBJ1-1,.,ASSLLAGGSAEAF
TRBV28,TRBJ2-2,.,ASRPQGPTGELF
TRBV5-8,TRBJ2-5,once,ASSSPRQIVYQETQY
TRBV7-6,TRBJ2-3,.,ASRSGELAGGTQY
TRBV28,TRBJ2-3,.,ASSLAGPQY
TRBV29-1,TRBJ2-6,.,SAGRGTGANVLT
TRBV5-1,TRBJ2-5,.,ASETSGGGETQY
TRBV7-9,TRBJ2-7,.,ASSETSFGYEQY
TRBV7-2,TRBJ2-3,.,ASSLGLAGVDTQY
TRBV30,TRBJ2-4,.,AWTFGGALTNIQY
TRBV7-2,TRBJ1-1,.,ASSIATGSNTEAF
TRBV4-1,TRBJ2-7,few,ASSQELGLAESYEQY
TRBV27,TRBJ2-6,.,ASSFLNLLGRTGANVLT
TRBV11-2,TRBJ2-7,.,ASSLRPQSSYEQY
TRBV27,TRBJ2-1,once,ASSLGLAGELRQF
TRBV29-1,TRBJ2-2,.,SVSGRPSTGELF
TRBV21-1,TRBJ2-1,few,ANETRTSGRGSSYNEQF
TRBV12-5,TRBJ2-2,once,ASGPPSGNTGELF
TRBV27,TRBJ2-4,.,ASSFLGLGYENIQY
TRBV2,TRBJ1-4,.,ASSSAGNRNEKLF
TRBV7-9,TRBJ2-3,.,ASSFQDTQY
TRBV27,TRBJ2-7,.,ASSDSSGLAGSYEQY
TRBV7-6,TRBJ2-7,.,ASSPRLGGDEQY
TRBV14,TRBJ2-3,once,ASSQLPTGTRGTDTQY
TRBV5-4,TRBJ2-7,.,ASSLVSRAHEQY